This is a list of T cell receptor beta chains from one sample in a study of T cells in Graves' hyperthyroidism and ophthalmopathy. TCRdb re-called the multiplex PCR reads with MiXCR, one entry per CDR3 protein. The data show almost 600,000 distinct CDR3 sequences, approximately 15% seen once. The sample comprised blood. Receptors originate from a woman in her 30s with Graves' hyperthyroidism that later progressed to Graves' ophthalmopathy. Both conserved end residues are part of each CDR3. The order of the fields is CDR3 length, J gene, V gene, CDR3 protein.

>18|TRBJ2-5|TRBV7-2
CASSLRSGAGGPQETQYF
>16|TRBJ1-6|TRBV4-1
CASSQEPGNPNSPLHF
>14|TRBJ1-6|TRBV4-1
CASSQRALDSPLHF
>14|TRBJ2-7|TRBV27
CASSITGQPHEQYF
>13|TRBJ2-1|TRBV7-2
CASSPAGGGEQFF
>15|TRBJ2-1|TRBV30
CAWRKRTGVYNEQFF
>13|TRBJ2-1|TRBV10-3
CAISSTAREEQFF
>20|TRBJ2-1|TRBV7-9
CASSLAGTSGRAGSYNEQFF
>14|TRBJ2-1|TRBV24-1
CATSDSSVYNEQFF
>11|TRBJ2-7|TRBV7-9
CASSVEYEQYF
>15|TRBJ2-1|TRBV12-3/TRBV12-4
CASSLVATDTNEQFF
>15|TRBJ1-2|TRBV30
CAWSVLSDVNYGYTF
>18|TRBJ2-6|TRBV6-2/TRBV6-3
CASSPSSGRFSGANVLTF
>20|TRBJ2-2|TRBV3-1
CASRSYPGLSTPQNTGELFF
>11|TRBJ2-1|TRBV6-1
CASSSIYEQFF
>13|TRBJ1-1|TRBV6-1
CASSAQGYTEAFF
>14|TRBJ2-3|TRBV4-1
CASKEPGGADTQYF
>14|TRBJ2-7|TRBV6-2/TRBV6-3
CACSTPGQTYEQYF
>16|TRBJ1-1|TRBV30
CAWSVSKVSMNTEAFF
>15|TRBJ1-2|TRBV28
CASRSGPPGAEGYTF
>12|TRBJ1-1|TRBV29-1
CSVEVTVTEAFF
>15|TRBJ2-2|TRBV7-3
CASSAFPRGEGELFF
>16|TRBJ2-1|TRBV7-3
CASSLTLAGVTNEQFF
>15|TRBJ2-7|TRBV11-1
CASSFGGSATYEQYF
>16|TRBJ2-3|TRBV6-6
CASSYSSGRAVDTQYF
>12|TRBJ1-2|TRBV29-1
CRVGFQGSGYTF
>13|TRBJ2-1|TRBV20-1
CSATQTVYNEQFF
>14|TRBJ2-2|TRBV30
CAWRGTGNTGELFF
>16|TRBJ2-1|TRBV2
CASSEALGENNNEQFF
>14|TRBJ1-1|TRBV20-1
CSARDGAPVTEAFF
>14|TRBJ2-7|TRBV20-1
CSAPPPGGTYEQYF
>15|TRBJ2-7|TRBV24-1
CATSDLPGQGGEQYF
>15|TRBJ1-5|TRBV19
CASSIRGASNQPQHF
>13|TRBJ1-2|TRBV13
CASSSTDYYGYTF
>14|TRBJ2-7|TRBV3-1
CASSQGPAVYEQYF
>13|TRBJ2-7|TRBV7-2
CASSPPGGWEQYF
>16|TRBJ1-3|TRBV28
CASSSGQANSGNTIYF
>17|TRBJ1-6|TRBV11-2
CASSLDPPGTGLSPLHF
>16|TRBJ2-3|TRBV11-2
CASSWGLAGGTDTQYF
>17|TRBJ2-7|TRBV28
CASRTTLGEQAPYEQYF
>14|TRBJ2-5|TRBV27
CASSPGGPFETQYF
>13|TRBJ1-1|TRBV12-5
CASGLALNTEAFF
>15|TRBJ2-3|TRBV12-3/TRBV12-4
CASSRSDRYTDTQYF
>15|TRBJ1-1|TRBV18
CASSPPKGSDTEAFF
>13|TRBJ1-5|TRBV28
CASSSSNIQPQHF
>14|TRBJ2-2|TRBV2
CASSAGVSTGELFF
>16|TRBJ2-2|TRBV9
CASSAYRGQDTGELFF
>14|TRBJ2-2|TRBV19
CASSRRINTGELFF
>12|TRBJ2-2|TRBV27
CASSLSAGELFF
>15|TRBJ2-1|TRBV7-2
CASSSRVSSYNEQFF
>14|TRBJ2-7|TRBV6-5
CASSYSTADYEQYF
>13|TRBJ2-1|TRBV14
CASSRLEGGEQFF
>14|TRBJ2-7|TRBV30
CAWRPAPGVYEQYF
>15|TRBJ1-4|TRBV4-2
CASSQAGQATEKLFF
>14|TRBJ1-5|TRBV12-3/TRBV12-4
CASSFLAPTQPQHF
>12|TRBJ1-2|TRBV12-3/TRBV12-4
CASSYYNNGYTF
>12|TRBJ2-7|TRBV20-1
CSAAVDSYEQYF